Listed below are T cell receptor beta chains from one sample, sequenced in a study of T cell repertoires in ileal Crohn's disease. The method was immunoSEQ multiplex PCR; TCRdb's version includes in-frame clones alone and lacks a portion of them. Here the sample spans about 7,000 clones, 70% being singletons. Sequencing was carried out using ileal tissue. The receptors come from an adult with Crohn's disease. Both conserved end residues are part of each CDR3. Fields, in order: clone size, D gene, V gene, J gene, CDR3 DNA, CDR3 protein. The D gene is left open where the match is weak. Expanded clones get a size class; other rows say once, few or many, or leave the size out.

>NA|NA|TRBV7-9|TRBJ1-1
TGTGCCAGCAGCCCCCCCCTCAGGGCCACTGAAGCTTTCTTT
CASSPPLRATEAFF
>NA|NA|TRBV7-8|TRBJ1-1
TGTGCCAGCAGCCCCCAGTGGACTGAAGCTTTCTTT
CASSPQWTEAFF
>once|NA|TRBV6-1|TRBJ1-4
TGTGCCAGCAGTGAGGTGTTACGGGGAGGAGATGAAAAACTGTTTTTT
CASSEVLRGGDEKLFF
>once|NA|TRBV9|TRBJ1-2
TGTGCCAGCAGTTCTTATGGCTACACCTTC
CASSSYGYTF
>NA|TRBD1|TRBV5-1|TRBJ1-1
TGCGCCAGCAGCTTACATCAGGGGGCAACTGAAGCTTTCTTT
CASSLHQGATEAFF
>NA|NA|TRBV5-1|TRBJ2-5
TGCGCCAGCCGATCGGGGTGGGAGACCCAGTACTTC
CASRSGWETQYF
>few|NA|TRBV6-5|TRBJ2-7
TGTGCCAGCAGTTACGCCCCGGGCAGGGGCTACGAGCAGTACTTC
CASSYAPGRGYEQYF
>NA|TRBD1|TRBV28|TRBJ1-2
TGTGCCAGCAGTTCCCCCGACAGGGCTGCTGGCTACACCTTC
CASSSPDRAAGYTF
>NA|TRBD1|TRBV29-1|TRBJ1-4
TGCAGCGTTGAATCCGGGACAGGCCTTGAAAAACTGTTTTTT
CSVESGTGLEKLFF
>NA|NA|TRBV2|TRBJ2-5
TGTGCCAGCAGTGAAAGGGGGAATGTTCTAGAGACCCAGTACTTC
CASSERGNVLETQYF
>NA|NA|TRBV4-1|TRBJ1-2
TGCGCCAGCAGCCACCCTGGACAGACGGTTAATGGCTACACCTTC
CASSHPGQTVNGYTF
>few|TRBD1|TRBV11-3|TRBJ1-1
TGTGCCAGCAGCTCCGAGACAGGGGAAAAAGCTTTCTTT
CASSSETGEKAFF
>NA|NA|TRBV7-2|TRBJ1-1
TGTGCCAGCAGCTTAGACAGGGATGCTTTCTTT
CASSLDRDAFF
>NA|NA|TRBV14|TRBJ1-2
TGTGCCAGCAGCCAAGTGGAGGGTTCGGCGTATGGCTACACCTTC
CASSQVEGSAYGYTF
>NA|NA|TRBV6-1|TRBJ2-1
TGTGCCAGCAGTGTCGACAGCTCCTACAATGAGCAGTTCTTC
CASSVDSSYNEQFF
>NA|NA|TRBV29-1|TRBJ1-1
TGCAGCGTTCTCGAGGGGAACACTGAAGCTTTCTTT
CSVLEGNTEAFF
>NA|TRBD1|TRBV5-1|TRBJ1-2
TGCGCCAGCAGCCTGGGCAGGGCAGGGGGAGGCTACACCTTC
CASSLGRAGGGYTF
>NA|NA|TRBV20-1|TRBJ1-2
TGCAGTGCTAGCCCGAACTATGGCTACACCTTC
CSASPNYGYTF
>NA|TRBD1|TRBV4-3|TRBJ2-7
TGCGCCAGCAGCCGCGCAGACCTCGGACAGGGGGCGGCCTACGAGCAGTACTTC
CASSRADLGQGAAYEQYF
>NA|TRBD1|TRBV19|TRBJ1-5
TGTGCCAGTAGTAAACGAACAGGGGGCTCCAATCAGCCCCAGCATTTT
CASSKRTGGSNQPQHF
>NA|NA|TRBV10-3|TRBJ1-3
TGTGCCATCAGTGAATCCACTTACTCTGGAAACACCATATATTTT
CAISESTYSGNTIYF
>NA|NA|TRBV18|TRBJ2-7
TGTGCCAGCTCACCGGGCCACGAGCAGTACTTC
CASSPGHEQYF
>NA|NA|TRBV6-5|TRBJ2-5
TGTGCCAGCAGTTTCTCCCGCAGCCGGGGAGAGACCCAGTACTTC
CASSFSRSRGETQYF
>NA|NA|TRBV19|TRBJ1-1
TGTGCCAGTAGTTCGAGACAATTGAACACTGAAGCTTTCTTT
CASSSRQLNTEAFF
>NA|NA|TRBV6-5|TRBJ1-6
NA
CASSSSTGRNSPLHF
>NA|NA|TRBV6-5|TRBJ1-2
TGTGCCAGCAGGCGGGGGGCAGGGACCTATGGCTACACCTTC
CASRRGAGTYGYTF
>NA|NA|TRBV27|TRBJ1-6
TGTGCCAGCAGTTTTCGGTCCTATAATTCACCCCTCCACTTT
CASSFRSYNSPLHF
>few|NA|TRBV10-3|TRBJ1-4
TGTGCCATCAGTGATGTCCCGACTGCTGAAAAACTGTTTTTT
CAISDVPTAEKLFF
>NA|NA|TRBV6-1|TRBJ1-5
TGTGCCAGCAGTGGGGCAGCAATTAATAGCAATCAGCCCCAGCATTTT
CASSGAAINSNQPQHF
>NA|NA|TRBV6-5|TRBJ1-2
TGTGCCACCTCGGACAGCTATGGCTACACCTTC
CATSDSYGYTF
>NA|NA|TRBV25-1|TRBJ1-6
TGTGCCAGCAGTTTCTCTAGTAATTCACCCCTCCACTTT
CASSFSSNSPLHF